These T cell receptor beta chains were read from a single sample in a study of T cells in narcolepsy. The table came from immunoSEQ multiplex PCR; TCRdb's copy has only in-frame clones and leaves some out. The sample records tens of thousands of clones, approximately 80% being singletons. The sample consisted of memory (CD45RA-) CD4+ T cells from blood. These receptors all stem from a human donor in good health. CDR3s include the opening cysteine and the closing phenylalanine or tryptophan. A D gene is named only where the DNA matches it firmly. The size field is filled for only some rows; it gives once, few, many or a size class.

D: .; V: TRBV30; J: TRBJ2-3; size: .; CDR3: CAWGGQTSTDTQYF; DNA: TGTGCCTGGGGTGGACAGACTAGCACAGATACGCAGTATTTT
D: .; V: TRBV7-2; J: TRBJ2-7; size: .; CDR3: CASSLDSGPRGHEQYF; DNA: TGTGCCAGCAGCTTAGATTCGGGCCCCCGGGGCCACGAGCAGTACTTC
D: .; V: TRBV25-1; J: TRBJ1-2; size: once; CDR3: CASSGSFLEGGGYTF; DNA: TGTGCCAGCAGTGGTTCTTTTCTAGAAGGCGGCGGCTACACCTTC
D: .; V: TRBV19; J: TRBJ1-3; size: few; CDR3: CASIGQGEGNTIYF; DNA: TGTGCCAGTATCGGGCAGGGCGAGGGAAACACCATATATTTT
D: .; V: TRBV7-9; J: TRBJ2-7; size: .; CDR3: CASSSNRRASYEQYF; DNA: TGTGCCAGCAGCTCCAACCGGAGAGCCTCCTACGAGCAGTACTTC
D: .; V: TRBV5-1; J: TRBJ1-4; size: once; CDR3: CASSLEGTTNEKLFF; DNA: TGCGCCAGCAGCTTGGAAGGGACAACTAATGAAAAACTGTTTTTT
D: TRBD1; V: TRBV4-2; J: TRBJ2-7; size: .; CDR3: CASSQDRGLYEQYF; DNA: TGTGCCAGCAGCCAAGACAGGGGGCTTTACGAGCAGTACTTC
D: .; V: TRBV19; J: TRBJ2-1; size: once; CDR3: CASRRQTSYNEQFF; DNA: TGTGCCAGTAGACGACAGACCTCCTACAATGAGCAGTTCTTC
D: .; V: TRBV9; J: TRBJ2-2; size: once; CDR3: CASSVAAASNTGELFF; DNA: TGTGCCAGCAGCGTAGCGGCAGCCTCGAACACCGGGGAGCTGTTTTTT
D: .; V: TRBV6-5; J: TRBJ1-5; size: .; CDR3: CASRQALGHNQPQHF; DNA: TGTGCCAGCAGACAGGCGCTGGGACACAATCAGCCCCAGCATTTT
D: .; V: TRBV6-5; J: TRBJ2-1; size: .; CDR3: CASSSGTGKGNNEQFF; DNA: TGTGCCAGCAGTTCCGGAACAGGGAAGGGAAACAATGAGCAGTTCTTC
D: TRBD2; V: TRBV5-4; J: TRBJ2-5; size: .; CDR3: CASSSGTSGIQETQYF; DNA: TGTGCCAGCAGCTCAGGGACTAGCGGCATTCAAGAGACCCAGTACTTC
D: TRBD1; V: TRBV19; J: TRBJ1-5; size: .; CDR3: CASSVRQGVEQPQHF; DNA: TGTGCCAGTAGTGTTCGACAGGGAGTGGAACAGCCCCAGCATTTT
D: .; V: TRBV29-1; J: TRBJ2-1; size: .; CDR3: CSVDHPGALNEQFF; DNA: TGCAGCGTTGACCACCCCGGGGCCTTAAATGAGCAGTTCTTC
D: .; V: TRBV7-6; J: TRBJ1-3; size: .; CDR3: CASSFLKTGSLSGNTIYF; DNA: TGTGCCAGCAGCTTTCTAAAGACAGGATCCCTCTCTGGAAACACCATATATTTT
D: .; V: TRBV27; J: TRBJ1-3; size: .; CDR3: CASSLYPPEMFSGNTIYF; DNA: TGTGCCAGCAGTTTGTATCCTCCTGAGATGTTCTCTGGAAACACCATATATTTT
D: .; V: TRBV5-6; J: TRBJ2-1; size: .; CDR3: CASSLVTLRNEQFF; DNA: TGTGCCAGCAGCTTGGTGACCCTCCGGAATGAGCAGTTCTTC
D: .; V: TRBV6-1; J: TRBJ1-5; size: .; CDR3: CASSEAPTENQPQHF; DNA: TGTGCCAGCAGTGAAGCGCCTACAGAGAATCAGCCCCAGCATTTT
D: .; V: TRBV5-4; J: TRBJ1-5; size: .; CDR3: CASSLGGDQPQHF; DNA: TGTGCCAGCAGCTTGGGGGGGGATCAGCCCCAGCATTTT
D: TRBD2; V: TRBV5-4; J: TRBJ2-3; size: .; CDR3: CASSAGTSGYTDTQYF; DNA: TGTGCCAGCAGCGCAGGGACTAGCGGATACACAGATACGCAGTATTTT
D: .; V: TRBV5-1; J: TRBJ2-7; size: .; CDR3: CASNFGGLGDEQYF; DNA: TGCGCCAGCAACTTCGGGGGGCTAGGAGACGAGCAGTACTTC
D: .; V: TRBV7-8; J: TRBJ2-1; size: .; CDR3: CASSGGGFGRQGSPQQFF; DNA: TGTGCCAGCAGTGGGGGAGGGTTTGGTAGACAGGGCTCGCCCCAGCAGTTCTTC
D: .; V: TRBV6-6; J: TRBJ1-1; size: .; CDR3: CASSTPQTTEAFF; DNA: TGTGCCAGCAGTACCCCACAGACCACTGAAGCTTTCTTT
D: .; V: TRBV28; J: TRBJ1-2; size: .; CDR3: CASTPQRHGYGYTF; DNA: TGTGCCAGCACCCCCCAACGACACGGGTATGGCTACACCTTC
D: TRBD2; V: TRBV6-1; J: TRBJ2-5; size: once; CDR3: CASSRGGTAQETQYF; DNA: TGTGCCAGCAGTCGGGGGGGGACCGCACAAGAGACCCAGTACTTC
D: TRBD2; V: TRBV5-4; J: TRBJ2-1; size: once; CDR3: CASSPTSDYNEQFF; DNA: TGTGCCAGCAGCCCAACTAGCGACTACAATGAGCAGTTCTTC
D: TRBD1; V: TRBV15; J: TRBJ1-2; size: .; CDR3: CATTPGQGNVGGYTF; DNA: TGTGCCACCACCCCAGGACAGGGAAACGTTGGTGGCTACACCTTC
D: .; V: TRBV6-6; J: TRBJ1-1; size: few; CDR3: CASSLTTKGNTEAFF; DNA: TGTGCCAGCAGCCTTACGACAAAGGGGAACACTGAAGCTTTCTTT
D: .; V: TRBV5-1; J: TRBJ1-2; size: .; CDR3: CASSDNYGYTF; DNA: TGCGCCAGCTCCGATAACTATGGCTACACCTTC
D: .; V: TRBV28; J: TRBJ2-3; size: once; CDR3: CASSPSGVGTDTQYF; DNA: TGTGCCAGCAGTCCGTCTGGCGTGGGCACAGATACGCAGTATTTT
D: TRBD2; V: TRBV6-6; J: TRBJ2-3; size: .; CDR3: CASKGSLSGGQYF; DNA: TGTGCCAGCAAGGGAAGCCTTAGCGGGGGTCAGTATTTT
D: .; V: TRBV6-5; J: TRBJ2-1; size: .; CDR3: CASRISASSYNEQFF; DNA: TGTGCCAGCAGGATTAGCGCTAGCTCCTACAATGAGCAGTTCTTC
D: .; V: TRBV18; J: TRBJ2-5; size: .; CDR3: CASSPTGRETQYF; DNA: TGTGCCAGCTCACCTACAGGGCGAGAGACCCAGTACTTC
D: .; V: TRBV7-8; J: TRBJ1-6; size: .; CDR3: CASSLEQKNSPLHF; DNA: TGTGCCAGCAGCTTAGAGCAGAAAAATTCACCCCTCCACTTT
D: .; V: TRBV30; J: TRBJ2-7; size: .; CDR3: CAWYIHPPYEQYF; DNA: TGTGCCTGGTACATTCACCCCCCCTACGAGCAGTACTTC
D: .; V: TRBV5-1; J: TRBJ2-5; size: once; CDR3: CASSQRPSREETQYF; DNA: TGCGCCAGCAGTCAGAGGCCTTCCAGAGAAGAGACCCAGTACTTC
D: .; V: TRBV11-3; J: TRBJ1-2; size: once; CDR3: CASSTTNYGYTF; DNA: TGTGCCAGCAGCACAACTAACTATGGCTACACCTTC
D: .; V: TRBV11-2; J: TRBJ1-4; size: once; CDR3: CASSFGGEKLFF; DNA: TGTGCCAGCAGCTTTGGTGGTGAAAAACTGTTTTTT
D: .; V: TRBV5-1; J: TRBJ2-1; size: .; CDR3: CASSTGLLGNEQFF; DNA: TGCGCCAGCAGCACGGGACTTCTCGGCAATGAGCAGTTCTTC
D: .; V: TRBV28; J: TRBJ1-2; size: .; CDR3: CASRKTGTNNYGYTF; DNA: TGTGCCAGCAGGAAGACAGGAACAAACAACTATGGCTACACCTTC
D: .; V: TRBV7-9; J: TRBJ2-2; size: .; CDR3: CASSLYQSIAGELFF; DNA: TGTGCCAGCAGCTTATATCAGTCGATCGCCGGGGAGCTGTTTTTT
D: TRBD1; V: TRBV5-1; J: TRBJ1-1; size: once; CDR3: CASRGQLNTEAFF; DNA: TGCGCCAGCAGGGGACAGCTGAACACTGAAGCTTTCTTT
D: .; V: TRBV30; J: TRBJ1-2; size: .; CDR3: CAQSRVNGYTF; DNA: TGTGCACAAAGCAGGGTCAATGGCTACACCTTC
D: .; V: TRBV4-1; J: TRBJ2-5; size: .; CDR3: CASSHPGARIRNQETQYF; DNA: TGCGCCAGCAGCCATCCGGGGGCTCGGATTCGCAACCAAGAGACCCAGTACTTC
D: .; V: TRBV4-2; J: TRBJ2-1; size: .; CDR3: CASSQDMGNEQFF; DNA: TGTGCCAGCAGCCAAGACATGGGAAATGAGCAGTTCTTC
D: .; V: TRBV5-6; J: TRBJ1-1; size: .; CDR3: CASSLGLGNTEAFF; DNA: TGTGCCAGCAGCTTGGGGTTGGGGAACACTGAAGCTTTCTTT
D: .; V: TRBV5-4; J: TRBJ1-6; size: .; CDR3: CASSLDVLGPNLSPLHF; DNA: TGTGCCAGCAGCTTGGACGTTTTAGGGCCGAACCTATCACCCCTCCACTTT
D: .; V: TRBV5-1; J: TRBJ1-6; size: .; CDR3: CASSNAGFDSPLHF; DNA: TGCGCCAGCAGCAATGCGGGATTCGATTCACCCCTCCACTTT
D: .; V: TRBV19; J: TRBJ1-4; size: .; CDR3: CASSRGREEKLFF; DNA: TGTGCCAGTAGTAGGGGGAGAGAGGAAAAACTGTTTTTT
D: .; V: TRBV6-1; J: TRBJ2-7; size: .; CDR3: CASSDTGSSYEQYF; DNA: TGTGCCAGCAGTGATACAGGGAGCTCCTACGAGCAGTACTTC
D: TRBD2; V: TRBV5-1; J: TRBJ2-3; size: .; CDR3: CASSLGSGGFTDTQYF; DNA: TGCGCCAGCAGCTTAGGTAGCGGGGGATTCACAGATACGCAGTATTTT
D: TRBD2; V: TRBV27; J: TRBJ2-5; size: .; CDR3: CASSSNGLAGQPGTQYF; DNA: TGTGCCAGCAGTTCCAATGGGCTAGCGGGACAACCGGGGACCCAGTACTTC
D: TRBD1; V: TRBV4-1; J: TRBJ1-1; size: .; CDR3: CASSQNRGWGSEAFF; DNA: TGCGCCAGCAGCCAGAACAGGGGGTGGGGTTCTGAAGCTTTCTTT
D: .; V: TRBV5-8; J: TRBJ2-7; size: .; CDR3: CASSPQAYEQYF; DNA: TGTGCCAGCAGCCCCCAGGCATACGAGCAGTACTTC